A single sample is the source of the 3 T cell receptor beta chains below, sequenced in a study of lymphopenia after photon versus proton radiotherapy. Clones were read by immunoSEQ multiplex PCR, and TCRdb kept only the in-frame ones, dropping some. In the table there are around 33,000 clones, about 91% of which are singletons. The source was peripheral blood, collected from a patient treated with proton-based radiotherapy. Receptors were obtained from a woman between 65 and 79 years old with pancreatic cancer. Some clones in this sample may be carry-over from other donors' samples.

This clone has just one count. The V call is TRBV10-2, the J call TRBJ2-5; TRBD2 agrees at 9 bases. The end of the DNA fits TRBJ2-7 better, so the J call may be wrong. This CDR3 is built from 18 residues. The germline V gene has CDR1 WSHSY and CDR2 SAAADI. The DNA of the CDR3 is TGCGCCAGCAGACAGGACCGCCCCTGGCGGGAGGGCGGCTACGAGCAGTACTTC. Its protein product is CASRQDRPWREGGYEQYF.

The genes are TRBV4-2 and TRBJ1-1; D is possibly TRBD1 (6 bases). The V and J ends lost 0 bases and 1 base respectively, with 9 bases between them. This CDR3 is 15 amino acids long. CDR1 LGHNA and CDR2 YNFKEQ come from the germline V gene. CDR3 DNA: TGTGCCAGCAGCCAAGAGAGGGGGGCGAACACTGAAGCTTTCTTT. It is translated as CASSQERGANTEAFF.

CDR3 in DNA: TGTGCCAGCAGTGCCTACGGGAATGAGCAGTTCTTC. It codes for CASSAYGNEQFF. The chain is built from TRBV6-1 and TRBJ2-1, with D hard to call. Germline lookup yields CDR1 MNHNS and CDR2 SASEGT. CDR3 length: 12 residues. Trimming removed 4 bases from V and 7 bases from J, with 8 bases in between.